Listed below are T cell receptor beta chains from one sample, sequenced in a study of graft-versus-host responses after intestinal transplantation. Their recognized antigens are unknown. Data came from immunoSEQ multiplex PCR; TCRdb stores just in-frame clones and leaves some out. The profile shows 100,000 to 110,000 clones, about 88% of them singletons. This specimen was unstimulated CD4+ T cells sorted from spleen or lymph node cells, taken before transplant. The receptor set was obtained from a human donor who was the organ donor for an intestinal transplant. Both conserved end residues are part of each CDR3. Fields, in order: clone size, V gene, J gene, CDR3 protein. Clone size appears in some rows only: once, few, many, or a class for an expanded clone.

-	TRBV10-3	TRBJ1-4	CAITQGVNEKLFF
once	TRBV6-1	TRBJ2-7	CASSRDSSSYEQYF
-	TRBV10-3	TRBJ2-3	CATVTDTQYF
-	TRBV7-2	TRBJ1-1	CASSYPVGQGGFF
-	TRBV19	TRBJ2-4	CASRLAGGLDIQYF
-	TRBV18	TRBJ2-7	CASSPGQGTYEQYF
-	TRBV5-1	TRBJ1-1	CASSRGEGRATEAFF
few	TRBV4-1	TRBJ1-4	CASSPPASLEKLFF
-	TRBV29-1	TRBJ1-1	CSVLQGAPNTEAFF
-	TRBV7-9	TRBJ2-3	CASSLAQAGQGTDTQYF
once	TRBV15	TRBJ1-2	CATSRDWDAPTNYGYTF
few	TRBV2	TRBJ1-1	CASSETGWNTEAFF
-	TRBV15	TRBJ2-1	CATSRQYTGEQFF
-	TRBV11-3	TRBJ1-1	CASSLQGSNTEAFF
once	TRBV4-1	TRBJ1-3	CASSQGSSGNTIYF
-	TRBV2	TRBJ1-1	CASRFGQGAEAFF
-	TRBV19	TRBJ2-1	CASRSHNEQFF
-	TRBV6-5	TRBJ1-6	CASSPRLGSPLHF
-	TRBV30	TRBJ2-3	CAWGVGTSGTDTQYF
-	TRBV28	TRBJ2-7	CASILVVRGSYEQYF
-	TRBV27	TRBJ2-7	CASSLAGTVLYEQYF
-	TRBV14	TRBJ1-1	CASSQVSPGAGTEAFF